Following are 8 T cell receptor beta chains from one sample sequenced in a study of blood T cell repertoires in COVID-19. TCRdb's copy holds only in-frame clones and misses some; the assay was immunoSEQ multiplex PCR. The sample lists about 200,000 clones; 86% were seen once. The sequenced material came from PBMCs or T cells enriched from blood (not recorded which). The source is a man aged 35 to 55 with acute COVID-19.

The chain recombines TRBV11-2 with TRBJ1-5; D gene uncertain. Trimming cost V 5 bases and J 0 bases, with 11 bases left between them. This CDR3 region has 15 residues. Germline values: CDR1 SGHAT, CDR2 FQNNGV. CDR3 sequence: CASSATYNSNQPQHF. DNA of the CDR3: TGTGCCAGCAGCGCGACATACAATAGCAATCAGCCCCAGCATTTT.

V and J are TRBV27 and TRBJ2-2, with D perhaps matching TRBD2 (6 bases). The CDR3 is 15 amino acids. Germline CDR1 reads MNHEY; CDR2 reads SMNVEV (reference sequence). V lost 6 bases to trimming and J lost 8 bases, with 19 bases between them. As DNA, the CDR3 is TGTGCCAGCAGCGAGGTCTGGGGGGAGGCGGGGGAGCTGTTTTTT. It translates to CASSEVWGEAGELFF.

This chain uses TRBV27 with TRBJ1-6, with TRBD1 matching 7 bases. V shed 7 bases, J shed 7 bases, and the junction held 7 bases outside the gene matches. This CDR3 has 14 amino acids. Looked up from germline, CDR1 is MNHEY and CDR2 is SMNVEV (reference sequence). CDR3 DNA sequence: TGTGCCAGCAATAGACAGGGTCCAAATTCACCCCTCCACTTT. Its translation: CASNRQGPNSPLHF.

The chain has TRBV4-1 and TRBJ2-7, with 9 bases that match TRBD2. CDR3 size: 16 residues. The J segment lost 5 bases and the V segment lost 5 bases, leaving 13 bases of the junction unmatched. Germline assignment: CDR1 MGHRA and CDR2 YSYEKL. CDR3 amino acids: CASSSGGSGSSHEQYF. As DNA, the CDR3 is TGCGCCAGCAGCTCCGGAGGTAGCGGGAGTTCCCACGAGCAGTACTTC.

This clone was detected a few times. The CDR3 DNA is TGTGCCAGCAGCTATCCGCGACAGCCCCAGCATTTT. This codes for CASSYPRQPQHF. This rearrangement joins TRBV7-8 to TRBJ1-5, with unresolved D. Trimming stripped 4 bases from V and 7 bases from J, with 8 bases between. The CDR3 is 12 amino acids. Germline V lookup: CDR1 SGHVS, CDR2 FQNEAQ.

This chain joins TRBV5-1 and TRBJ2-3, with a possible D match to TRBD2 (5 bases). The CDR3 covers 16 residues. With 0 bases removed from V and 2 bases from J, the gap between germline ends came to 13 bases. CDR1 SGHRS and CDR2 YFSETQ come from the germline V gene. CDR3 nucleotide sequence: TGCGCCAGCAGCTTGGCTCAAAGGGAGTCCACAGATACGCAGTATTTT. Translating it yields CASSLAQRESTDTQYF.

This chain connects TRBV5-5 to TRBJ2-1; 8 bases line up with TRBD2. V dropped 2 bases and J dropped 9; count of bases not matched to a gene: 7. Germline loops: CDR1 SGHKS, CDR2 YYEKEE (reference sequence). The CDR3 contains 14 residues. This chain's CDR3 is CASSFSGIGSEQFF. The CDR3 DNA reads TGTGCCAGCAGCTTTAGCGGGATAGGGAGTGAGCAGTTCTTC.

This sequence joins TRBV11-2 and TRBJ2-7; 7 positions match TRBD2. The CDR3 covers 14 residues. Germline-derived CDR1 and CDR2 are SGHAT and FQNNGV. V lost 1 base, J lost 6 bases, and 6 bases stayed unmatched. The CDR3 reads CASSLGTRGSEQYF. CDR3 nucleotide sequence: TGTGCCAGCAGCTTAGGGACTAGGGGTTCCGAGCAGTACTTC.